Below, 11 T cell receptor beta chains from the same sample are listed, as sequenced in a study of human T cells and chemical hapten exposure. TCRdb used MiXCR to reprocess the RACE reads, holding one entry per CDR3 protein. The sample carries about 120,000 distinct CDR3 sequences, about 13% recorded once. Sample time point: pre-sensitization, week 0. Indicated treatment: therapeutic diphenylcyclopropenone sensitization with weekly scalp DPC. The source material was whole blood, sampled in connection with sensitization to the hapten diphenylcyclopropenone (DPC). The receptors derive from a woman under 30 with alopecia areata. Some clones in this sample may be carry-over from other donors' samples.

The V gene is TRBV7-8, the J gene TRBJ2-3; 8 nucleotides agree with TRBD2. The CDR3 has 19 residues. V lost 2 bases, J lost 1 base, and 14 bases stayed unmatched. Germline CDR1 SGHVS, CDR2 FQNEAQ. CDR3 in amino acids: CASSLISGGLIEGTDTQYF. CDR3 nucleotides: TGTGCCAGCAGCTTAATCAGCGGGGGCTTGATTGAGGGCACAGATACGCAGTATTTT.

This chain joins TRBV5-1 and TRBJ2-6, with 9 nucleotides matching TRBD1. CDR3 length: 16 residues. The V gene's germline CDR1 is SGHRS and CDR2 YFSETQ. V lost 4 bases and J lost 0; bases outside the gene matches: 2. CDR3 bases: TGCGCCAGCAGCCCACAGGGGGCCTCTGGGGCCAACGTCCTGACTTTC. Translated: CASSPQGASGANVLTF.

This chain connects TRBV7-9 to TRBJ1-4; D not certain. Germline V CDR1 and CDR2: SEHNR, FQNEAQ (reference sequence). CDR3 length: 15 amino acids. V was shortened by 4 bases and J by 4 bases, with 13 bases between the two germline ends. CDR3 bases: TGTGCCAGCAGCTCCGCCTCCGGGTATAATGAAAAACTGTTTTTT. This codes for CASSSASGYNEKLFF.

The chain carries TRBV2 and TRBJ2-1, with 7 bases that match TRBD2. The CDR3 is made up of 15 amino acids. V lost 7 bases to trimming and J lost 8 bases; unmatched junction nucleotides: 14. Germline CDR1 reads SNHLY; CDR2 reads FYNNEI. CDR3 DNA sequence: TGTGCCAGCATAGAAGGCGGGGGATTTTTGTATGAGCAGTTCTTC. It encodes CASIEGGGFLYEQFF.

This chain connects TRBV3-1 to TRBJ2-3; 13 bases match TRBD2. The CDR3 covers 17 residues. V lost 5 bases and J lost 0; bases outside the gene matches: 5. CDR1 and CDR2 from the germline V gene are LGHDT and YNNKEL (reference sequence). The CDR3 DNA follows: TGTGCCAGCAGCAAGACTAGCGGGGGGCCTAGCACAGATACGCAGTATTTT. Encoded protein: CASSKTSGGPSTDTQYF.

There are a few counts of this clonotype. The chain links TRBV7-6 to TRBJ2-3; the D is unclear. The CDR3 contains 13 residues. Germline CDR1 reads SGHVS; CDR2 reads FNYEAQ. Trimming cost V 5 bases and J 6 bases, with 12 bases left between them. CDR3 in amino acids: CASSAAVLDTQYF. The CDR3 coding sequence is TGTGCCAGCAGCGCGGCCGTGTTGGATACGCAGTATTTT.

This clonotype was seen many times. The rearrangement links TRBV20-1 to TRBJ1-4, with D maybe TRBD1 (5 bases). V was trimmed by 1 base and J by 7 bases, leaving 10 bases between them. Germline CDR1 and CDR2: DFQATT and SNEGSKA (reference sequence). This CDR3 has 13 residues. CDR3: CSARGGISEKLFF. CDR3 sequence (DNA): TGCAGTGCTAGAGGGGGGATAAGTGAAAAACTGTTTTTT.

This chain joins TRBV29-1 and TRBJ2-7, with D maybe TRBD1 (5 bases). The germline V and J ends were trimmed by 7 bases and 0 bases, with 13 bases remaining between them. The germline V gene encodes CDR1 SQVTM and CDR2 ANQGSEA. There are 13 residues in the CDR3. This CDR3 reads CSARQTGSYEQYF. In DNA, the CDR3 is TGCAGCGCCCGGCAAACAGGCTCCTACGAGCAGTACTTC.

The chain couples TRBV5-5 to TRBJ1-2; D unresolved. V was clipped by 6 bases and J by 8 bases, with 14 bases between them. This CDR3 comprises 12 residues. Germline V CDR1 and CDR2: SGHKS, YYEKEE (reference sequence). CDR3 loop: CASTKSGKGYTF. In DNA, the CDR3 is TGTGCCAGCACTAAGTCGGGGAAAGGCTACACCTTC.

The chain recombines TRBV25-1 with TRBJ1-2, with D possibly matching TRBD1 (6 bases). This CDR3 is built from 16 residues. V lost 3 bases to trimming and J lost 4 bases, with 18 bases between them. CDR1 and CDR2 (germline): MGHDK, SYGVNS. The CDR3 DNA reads TGTGCCAGCAGTGACAGGGAGGGGGATGGTGGCTATGGCTACACCTTC. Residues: CASSDREGDGGYGYTF.

This CDR3 reads CASLSRGGRAYNEQFF. CDR3 nucleotide sequence: TGTGCCAGCCTCTCTCGAGGGGGGAGGGCCTACAATGAGCAGTTCTTC. V is TRBV7-2 and J is TRBJ2-1; TRBD2 might be the D (7 bases). The CDR3 is 16 amino acids. Germline CDR1 reads SGHTA; CDR2 reads FQGNSA. The V gene lost 8 bases and the J gene lost 2 bases, with 19 bases spanning the gap.